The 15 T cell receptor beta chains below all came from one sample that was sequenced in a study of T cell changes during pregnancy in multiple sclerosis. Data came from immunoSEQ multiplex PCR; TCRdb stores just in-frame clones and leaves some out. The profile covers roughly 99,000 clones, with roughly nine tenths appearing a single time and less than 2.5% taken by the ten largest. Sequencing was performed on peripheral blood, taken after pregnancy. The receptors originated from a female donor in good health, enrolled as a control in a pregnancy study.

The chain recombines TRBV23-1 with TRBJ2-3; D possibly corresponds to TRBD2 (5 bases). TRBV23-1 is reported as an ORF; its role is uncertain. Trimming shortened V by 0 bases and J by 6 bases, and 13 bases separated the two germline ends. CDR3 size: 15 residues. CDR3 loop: CASSQSCRGSDTQYF. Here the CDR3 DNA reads TGCGCCAGCAGTCAATCTTGTCGGGGATCGGATACGCAGTATTTT.

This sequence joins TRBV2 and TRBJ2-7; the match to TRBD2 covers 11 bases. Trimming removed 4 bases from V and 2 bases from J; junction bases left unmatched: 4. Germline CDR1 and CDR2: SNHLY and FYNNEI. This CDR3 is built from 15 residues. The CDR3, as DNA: TGTGCCAGCAGTGGGCTGGGACTAGCGGCCTACGAGCAGTACTTC. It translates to CASSGLGLAAYEQYF.

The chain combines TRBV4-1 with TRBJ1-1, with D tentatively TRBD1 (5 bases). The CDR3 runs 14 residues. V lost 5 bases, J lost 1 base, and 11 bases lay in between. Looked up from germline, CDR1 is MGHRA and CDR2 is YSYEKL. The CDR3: CASSTHGGNTEAFF. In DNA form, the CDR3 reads TGCGCCAGCAGCACCCACGGGGGGAACACTGAAGCTTTCTTT.

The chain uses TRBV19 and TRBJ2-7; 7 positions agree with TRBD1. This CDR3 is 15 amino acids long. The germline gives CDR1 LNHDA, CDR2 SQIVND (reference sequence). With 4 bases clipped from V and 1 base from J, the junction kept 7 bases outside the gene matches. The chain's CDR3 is CASSTAGGRSYEQYF. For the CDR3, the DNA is TGTGCCAGTAGTACCGCAGGGGGTCGGTCCTACGAGCAGTACTTC.

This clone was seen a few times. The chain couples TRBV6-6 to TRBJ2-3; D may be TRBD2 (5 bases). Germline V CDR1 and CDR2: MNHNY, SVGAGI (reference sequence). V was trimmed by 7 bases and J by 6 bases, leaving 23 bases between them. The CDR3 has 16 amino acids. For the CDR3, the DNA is TGTGCCAGCACTTCCCCCCGGAGGACCTCCTCGGATACGCAGTATTTT. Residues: CASTSPRRTSSDTQYF.

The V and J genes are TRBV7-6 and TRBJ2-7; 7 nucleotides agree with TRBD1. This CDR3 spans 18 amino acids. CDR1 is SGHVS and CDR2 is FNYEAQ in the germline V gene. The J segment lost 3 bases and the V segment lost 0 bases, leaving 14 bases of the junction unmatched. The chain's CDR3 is CASSLAPTGTVAYYEQYF. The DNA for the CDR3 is TGTGCCAGCAGCTTAGCCCCCACCGGGACAGTCGCTTACTACGAGCAGTACTTC.

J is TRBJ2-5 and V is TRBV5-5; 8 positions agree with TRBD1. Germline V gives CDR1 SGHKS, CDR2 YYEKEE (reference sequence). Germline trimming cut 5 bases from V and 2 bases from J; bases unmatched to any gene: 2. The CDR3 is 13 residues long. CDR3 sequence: CASRDRVQETQYF. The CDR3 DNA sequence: TGTGCCAGCAGGGACAGGGTACAAGAGACCCAGTACTTC.

The CDR3 region has the DNA TGCGCCAGCAGCCAAAGACAGGGGGTATCGTACGAGCAGTACTTC. This encodes CASSQRQGVSYEQYF. The chain uses TRBV4-1 and TRBJ2-7; 9 positions match TRBD1. V lost 2 bases to trimming and J lost 4 bases; unmatched junction nucleotides: 6. From germline, CDR1 is MGHRA and CDR2 YSYEKL. The CDR3 runs to 15 residues.

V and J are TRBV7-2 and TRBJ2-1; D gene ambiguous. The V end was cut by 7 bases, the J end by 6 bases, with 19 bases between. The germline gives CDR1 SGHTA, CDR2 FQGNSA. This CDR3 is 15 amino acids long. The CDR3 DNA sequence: TGTGCCAGCACCGAAATACCTCTCTCGCGCAATGAGCAGTTCTTC. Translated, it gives CASTEIPLSRNEQFF.

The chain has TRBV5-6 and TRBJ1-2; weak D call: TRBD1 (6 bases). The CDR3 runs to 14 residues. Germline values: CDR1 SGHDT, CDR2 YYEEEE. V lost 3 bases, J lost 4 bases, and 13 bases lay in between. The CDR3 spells CASSWTENPYGYTF. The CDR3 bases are TGTGCCAGCAGCTGGACAGAAAACCCCTATGGCTACACCTTC.

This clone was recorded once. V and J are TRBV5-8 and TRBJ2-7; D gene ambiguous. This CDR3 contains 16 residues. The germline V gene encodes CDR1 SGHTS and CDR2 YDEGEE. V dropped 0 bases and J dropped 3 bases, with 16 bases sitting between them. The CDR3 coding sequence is TGTGCCAGCAGCTTGGTTGGTGACGACTTAAACTACGAGCAGTACTTC. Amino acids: CASSLVGDDLNYEQYF. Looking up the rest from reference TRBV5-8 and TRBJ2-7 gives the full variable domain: EAGVTQSPTHLIKTRGQQATLRCSPISGHTSVYWYQQALGLGLQFLLWYDEGEERNRGNFPPRFSGRQFPNYSSELNVNALELEDSALYLCASSLVGDDLNYEQYFGPGTRLTVT.

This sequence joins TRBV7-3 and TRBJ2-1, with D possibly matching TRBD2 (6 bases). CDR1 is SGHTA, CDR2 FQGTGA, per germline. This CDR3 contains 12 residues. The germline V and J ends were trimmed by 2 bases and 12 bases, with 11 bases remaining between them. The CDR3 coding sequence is TGTGCCAGCAGCTTAGACGGGGGTGGGCAGTTCTTC. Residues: CASSLDGGGQFF.

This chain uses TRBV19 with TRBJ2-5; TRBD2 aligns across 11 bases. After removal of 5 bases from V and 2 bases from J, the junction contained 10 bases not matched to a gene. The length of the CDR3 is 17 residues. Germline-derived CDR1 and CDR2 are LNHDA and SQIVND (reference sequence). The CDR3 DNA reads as TGTGCCAGTAGTGTAACTAGCGGGGGACCTATACAAGAGACCCAGTACTTC. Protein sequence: CASSVTSGGPIQETQYF. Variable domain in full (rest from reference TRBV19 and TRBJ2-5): DGGITQSPKYLFRKEGQNVTLSCEQNLNHDAMYWYRQDPGQGLRLIYYSQIVNDFQKGDIAEGYSVSREKKESFPLTVTSAQKNPTAFYLCASSVTSGGPIQETQYFGPGTRLLVL.

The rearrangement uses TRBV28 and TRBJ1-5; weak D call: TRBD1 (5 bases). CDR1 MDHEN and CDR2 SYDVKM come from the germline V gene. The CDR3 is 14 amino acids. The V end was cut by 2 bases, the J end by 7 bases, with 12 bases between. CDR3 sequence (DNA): TGTGCCAGCAGTTTAACGGGGGGGATGCAGCCCCAGCATTTT. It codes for CASSLTGGMQPQHF.

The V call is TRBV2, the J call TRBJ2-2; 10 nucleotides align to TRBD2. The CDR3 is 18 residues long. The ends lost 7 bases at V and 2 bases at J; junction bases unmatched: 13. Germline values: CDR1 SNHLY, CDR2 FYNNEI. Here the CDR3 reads CASMPTLSGGGNTGELFF. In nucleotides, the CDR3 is TGTGCCAGCATGCCCACTTTGAGCGGGGGGGGTAACACCGGGGAGCTGTTTTTT.